These T cell receptor beta chains were read from a single sample in a study of T cell responses to AZD1222 COVID-19 vaccine. The repertoire was sequenced with immunoSEQ multiplex PCR; TCRdb's copy has only in-frame clones and lacks some. The sample comprises about 140,000 clones, 90% to 95% of which are singletons, and roughly 12% rests with the top ten. The starting material was peripheral blood, obtained after recovery from COVID-19. These receptors all stem from an adult who had recovered from COVID-19. Each CDR3 is given without its conserved first and last residue.

J gene	V gene	CDR3 protein
TRBJ2-7	TRBV19	ASSQLAGAYEQY
TRBJ2-7	TRBV5-6	ASSLGPSGTLYEQY
TRBJ2-3	TRBV18	ASSLQLATTSTDTQY
TRBJ2-3	TRBV5-1	ASSRGGALGDTQY
TRBJ2-5	TRBV5-1	ASSLEGSGTQY
TRBJ1-4	TRBV9	ASSAREGLDEKLF
TRBJ1-5	TRBV6-5	ASSPTGFNQPQH
TRBJ2-7	TRBV30	AWRSGGLLYEQY
TRBJ2-3	TRBV3-1/TRBV3-2	ASSQETALGNTQY
TRBJ1-2	TRBV11-2	ASRPTQGSYYGYT
TRBJ1-1	TRBV5-6	ASSSGAGMNTEAF
TRBJ1-4	TRBV5-5	ASSFQSTTNEKLF
TRBJ1-2	TRBV28	ASSPTPGRRGYT
TRBJ2-3	TRBV6-1	ASSGLGRGGTDTQY
TRBJ2-7	TRBV5-1	ASSLGHGVYEQY
TRBJ1-3	TRBV10-3	ATLRQSGNTIY
TRBJ1-4	TRBV12-3/TRBV12-4	ASSLGRGEKLF
TRBJ1-2	TRBV27	ASSSTFPTVAAGNYGYT
TRBJ1-1	TRBV28	ASSLIGNTEAF
TRBJ2-3	TRBV10-3	AIMGQDQGADTQY
TRBJ2-3	TRBV24-1	ATSAAGGTGPGTQY
TRBJ2-6	TRBV29-1	SVGQLSGANVLT
TRBJ2-7	TRBV6-5	ASRQGAALGEQY
TRBJ2-7	TRBV5-6	ASSLPGLSHHAQY
TRBJ2-6	TRBV28	ASTPGGPSGANVLT
TRBJ2-1	TRBV7-3	ASSLEVANEQF
TRBJ2-1	TRBV15	ATSRDLQREQF
TRBJ2-3	TRBV19	ASSIPLLSSTDTQY
TRBJ1-2	TRBV27	ASREQGSNYGYT
TRBJ2-7	TRBV5-6	ASSLYLRGEQY
TRBJ1-1	TRBV4-2	ASSQPGQGTTEAF
TRBJ2-1	TRBV27	ASTTYKGSYNEQF
TRBJ1-3	TRBV27	ASSARGGTVLSGNTIY
TRBJ1-4	TRBV6-1	ASSEGDTGEKLF
TRBJ2-1	TRBV7-7	ASSLEPPGTSGRLENEQF
TRBJ1-1	TRBV28	ASTQGGLNTEAF
TRBJ1-2	TRBV5-5	ASSLATGASNYGYT
TRBJ1-5	TRBV6-9	ASSSKPQH
TRBJ2-2	TRBV5-1	ASSLVLAGTGELF
TRBJ2-3	TRBV5-6	ASSYGGFTDTQY
TRBJ2-2	TRBV4-1	ASSQVLASTGELF
TRBJ1-4	TRBV7-2	ASSWRQGEKLF
TRBJ2-7	TRBV28	ASSLGQTYEQY
TRBJ2-7	TRBV18	ASSPPDSYEQY
TRBJ2-1	TRBV7-9	ASSLVSGGLTGYNEQF
TRBJ2-7	TRBV6-1	ASSEFSGAYEQY
TRBJ2-3	TRBV19	ASSLGPGAPTDTQY
TRBJ1-1	TRBV7-9	ASSLPRDNAMAF
TRBJ2-2	TRBV5-4	ASSQSSGANTGELF
TRBJ2-3	TRBV4-2	ASSQDNRGSFGGTDTQY
TRBJ2-1	TRBV5-1	ASSLAGGGYTNEQF